This section outlines one TCR beta chain sequence together with its context. The CDR3 sequence is 14 residues long. The V gene end was trimmed by 3 bases and the J gene end by 7 bases; junction bases not matched to a gene: 7. CDR1 LNHNV and CDR2 YYDKDF come from the germline V gene (reference sequence). Authors' methods: Nucleated cell counts were estimated from reference gene primer amplification. Clones were read by immunoSEQ multiplex PCR, and TCRdb kept only the in-frame ones, dropping some. That table furnishes V, J and clone size, whereas the DNA furnished D and trimming. The data hold roughly 100,000 clones, with around 86% observed a single time. The data were obtained in a study of blood T cell repertoires in COVID-19. Overall study: The origin of the acute and convalescent COVID-19 samples was the United States, Italy and Spain. From T cells, B-cell-depleted T cells, or PBMCs came the material, which was cDNA or gDNA.

The sequencing input was peripheral blood. The receptor was derived from a man aged 50 or older with acute or convalescent COVID-19. This chain links TRBV15 with TRBJ2-5; 8 positions agree with TRBD2. CDR3 sequence: CATSRTSASGTQYF. The CDR3, as DNA: TGTGCCACCAGCAGGACTAGCGCCTCCGGGACCCAGTACTTC.